This TCR beta chain was found in a study of quantifying T cell responses using KT2 cells. Study-level background: Reverse transcription used primers in the TCR alpha and beta constant regions.

Overall study results and limits: Detection of KT2 sequences held at the lowest tested level, about one cell per 100,000 PBMC.

The CDR3 loop spans 16 amino acids. V was clipped by 4 bases and J by 4 bases, with 22 bases between them. Germline lookup yields CDR1 SQVTM and CDR2 ANQGSEA. Worth noting for this clonotype: Its target is not known.

The cDNA 3' end received a ligated oligonucleotide with a UMI. An equimolar mix of RC1.1 and RC1.2 primed the beta chain across TRBC1 and TRBC2. TCR alpha and beta chains were handled separately starting at the second PCR. MiXCR, applied by TCRdb to the UMI-ligation and nested PCR reads, yields one record per CDR3 protein. The sample lists 25,000 to 35,000 distinct CDR3 sequences; roughly 8% were seen once. The chain employs TRBV29-1 and TRBJ2-5; D tentatively fits TRBD1 or TRBD2 (5 bases each). The material sequenced was PBMCs spiked with cells of the T cell clone KT2. The receptor was derived from a human donor. Here the CDR3 reads CSVVWGILDLGETQYF. The CDR3 DNA sequence: TGCAGCGTTGTCTGGGGGATTCTAGATCTCGGAGAGACCCAGTACTTC.